This record looks at one TCR beta chain sequence and its context. The source of the sample is a study of technical replicates of blood from a few donors. The table came from immunoSEQ multiplex PCR; TCRdb's copy has only in-frame clones and leaves some out. The table records about 72,000 clones, roughly 92% of them present only once. The V and J ends lost 6 bases and 5 bases, in that order; junction bases with no gene match: 1. The CDR3 length is 12 residues. Germline loops: CDR1 SQVTM, CDR2 ANQGSEA. The clonotype originates from a human donor in good health. This chain joins TRBV29-1 and TRBJ2-1; 10 nucleotides align to TRBD1. Sequencing was done on a sample of T cells isolated from PBMCs. CDR3 coding DNA: TGCAGCGTGGGACAGGGGAACAATGAGCAGTTCTTC. Its translation: CSVGQGNNEQFF.